The rows below give T cell receptor beta chains drawn from one sample of a study of blood T cell repertoires in COVID-19. The data were produced by immunoSEQ multiplex PCR, yet TCRdb's version contains in-frame clones alone and is incomplete. The sample carries about 83,000 clones, around nine tenths recorded once. The specimen sequenced was peripheral blood. The receptors come from an elderly woman with active or convalescent COVID-19. The CDR3 runs from the conserved cysteine through the conserved F or W. A D gene is named only where the DNA matches it firmly. Clone sizes are given selectively: once, few, many, or a class where the clone is expanded.

D gene,clone size,V gene,J gene,CDR3 DNA,CDR3 protein
TRBD1,.,TRBV19,TRBJ1-2,TGTGCCAGTAGTCTCAACCCCGGACAGGCGTTCAACTATGGCTACACCTTC,CASSLNPGQAFNYGYTF
.,.,TRBV14,TRBJ2-7,TGTGCCAGCAGCCAGGGAGGCTCCTACGAGCAGTACTTC,CASSQGGSYEQYF
.,.,TRBV4-2,TRBJ2-3,TGTGCCAGCAGCCAGGCCCAGGGTCGGCTGGGCACAGATACGCAGTATTTT,CASSQAQGRLGTDTQYF
TRBD1,.,TRBV27,TRBJ1-1,TGTGCCAGCAGTTCCGGGACAGGTATCTCTGAAGCTTTCTTT,CASSSGTGISEAFF
.,.,TRBV7-3,TRBJ2-1,TGTGCCAGCAGCCCTCCCAGTAATGAGCAGTTCTTC,CASSPPSNEQFF
.,few,TRBV28,TRBJ1-5,TGTGCCAGCAGGCGAGGGGGGGCGCAGAATCAGCCCCAGCATTTT,CASRRGGAQNQPQHF
.,.,TRBV3-1/TRBV3-2,TRBJ1-5,TGTGCCAGCAGCCGGGAGGGGTCCTCTCAGCCCCAGCATTTT,CASSREGSSQPQHF
TRBD1,.,TRBV27,TRBJ1-1,TGTGCCAGCAGTTCTGGGACAGGGTACGCTGAAGCTTTCTTT,CASSSGTGYAEAFF
.,.,TRBV7-9,TRBJ1-2,TGTGCCAGCAGCCCCGGACAGACCGGACGTGGCTACACCTTC,CASSPGQTGRGYTF
TRBD2,.,TRBV6-5,TRBJ2-7,TGTGCCAGCAGTTACTCGAGCGGCGGGGGAGATTACGAGCAGTACTTC,CASSYSSGGGDYEQYF
.,.,TRBV28,TRBJ1-6,TGTGCCAGCAGGACACAGGATTCACCCCTCCACTTT,CASRTQDSPLHF
.,.,TRBV11-2,TRBJ1-1,TGTGCCAGCAGCTTAGTGTCCAGGGAAGCTTTCTTT,CASSLVSREAFF
TRBD1,.,TRBV13,TRBJ2-7,TGTGCCAGCAGCCCGGACAGGGGGCCCTCCGAGCAGTACTTC,CASSPDRGPSEQYF
.,.,TRBV5-5,TRBJ1-2,TGTGCCAGCAGCTTGGAGGCAGGAACCTACTATGGCTACACCTTC,CASSLEAGTYYGYTF
.,.,TRBV9,TRBJ2-7,TGTGCCAGCATCGGTTACTCTTACGAGCAGTACTTC,CASIGYSYEQYF
TRBD1,few,TRBV7-2,TRBJ2-7,TGTGCCAGCAGCTTTCTCGGACAGGGGGCCTACGAGCAGTACTTC,CASSFLGQGAYEQYF
.,.,TRBV24-1,TRBJ1-3,TGTGCCACCACCTCAGATTTAGGGGCCAACACCATATATTTT,CATTSDLGANTIYF
TRBD2,once,TRBV5-1,TRBJ2-3,TGCGCCAGCAGCCTGGGGGACTACAGAATCACAGATACGCAGTATTTT,CASSLGDYRITDTQYF
TRBD1,.,TRBV7-3,TRBJ1-2,TGTGCCAGCAGCTTAGACCGGGGACAGGGGTATGGCTACACCTTC,CASSLDRGQGYGYTF
.,.,TRBV28,TRBJ2-7,TGTGCCAGCACCCCCGAAAGCCTCTCCTACGAGCAGTACTTC,CASTPESLSYEQYF
.,.,TRBV5-1,TRBJ2-2,TGCGCCAGCAGCCTAGCCGGGGAGCTGTTTTTT,CASSLAGELFF
.,.,TRBV5-6,TRBJ1-6,TGTGCCAGCAGCTTGGTTCCAGGCCTCTATAATTCACCCCTCCACTTT,CASSLVPGLYNSPLHF
TRBD1,.,TRBV27,TRBJ2-5,TGTGCCAGCAGTTCCCTAGGCCGGGGACAGAGGCAAGAGACCCAGTACTTC,CASSSLGRGQRQETQYF
.,.,TRBV7-2,TRBJ1-1,TGTGCCAGCAGCACGAGCGGGGACAAAGAAGCTTTCTTT,CASSTSGDKEAFF
.,.,TRBV4-1,TRBJ2-7,TGCGCCAGCAGCCAAGGGGCGAGGGAAGGCTACGAGCAGTACTTC,CASSQGAREGYEQYF
.,.,TRBV13,TRBJ2-5,TGTGCCAGCAGCTCCTGGACAGAAAAGGAGACCCAGTACTTC,CASSSWTEKETQYF
.,.,TRBV3-1/TRBV3-2,TRBJ2-7,TGTGCCAGCAGCCCATTGACCCAGGGGCGCTCCTACGAGCAGTACTTC,CASSPLTQGRSYEQYF
TRBD1,.,TRBV7-9,TRBJ2-1,TGTGCCAGCAGCCGGACAGGGGGCACCTACAATGAGCAGTTCTTC,CASSRTGGTYNEQFF
.,.,TRBV19,TRBJ2-7,TGTGCCAGTAGTCTGGGACTCCCGGACTCCTACGAGCAGTACTTC,CASSLGLPDSYEQYF
.,.,TRBV19,TRBJ1-6,TGTGCCAGTAGACCTTGGACAGAAGATAATTCACCCCTCCACTTT,CASRPWTEDNSPLHF
TRBD1,.,TRBV9,TRBJ1-2,TGTGCCAGCAGCGTAGGAGCGCAGGGGGCAAGTGGCTACACCTTC,CASSVGAQGASGYTF
TRBD1,.,TRBV4-3,TRBJ1-1,TGCGCCAGCTCCACGACAGGGCCAGGAGCTTTCTTT,CASSTTGPGAFF
.,.,TRBV11-1,TRBJ2-1,TGTGCCAGCAGACTGAGCGGATCCTACAATGAGCAGTTCTTC,CASRLSGSYNEQFF
.,.,TRBV7-8,TRBJ2-3,TGTGCCAGCAGCAAGACAGAGGCAGATACGCAGTATTTT,CASSKTEADTQYF
.,.,TRBV14,TRBJ1-5,TGTGCCAGCAGCCAACCAACTCGGAATGCAGGGTTGGGTCAGCCCCAGCATTTT,CASSQPTRNAGLGQPQHF
.,.,TRBV27,TRBJ1-3,TGTGCCAGCAGTCCCCTAGGAGGAAACACCATATATTTT,CASSPLGGNTIYF
TRBD1,.,TRBV27,TRBJ2-2,TGTGCCAGCAGCTACGGGACAGGGGTAACCGGGGAGCTGTTTTTT,CASSYGTGVTGELFF
.,.,TRBV6-2/TRBV6-3,TRBJ2-2,TGTGCCAGCAGTTACTGGGGCACGAACACCGGGGAGCTGTTTTTT,CASSYWGTNTGELFF
.,.,TRBV28,TRBJ1-4,TGTGCCAGCAGTTTGCCAGGGGCGCGGGAAAAACTGTTTTTT,CASSLPGAREKLFF
.,.,TRBV7-2,TRBJ2-5,TGTGCCAGCAGCTTAAGCGGCAGCCAAGAGACCCAGTACTTC,CASSLSGSQETQYF
TRBD1,once,TRBV7-9,TRBJ2-3,TGTGCCAGCAGCTTTTGGACAGGGAACACAGATACGCAGTATTTT,CASSFWTGNTDTQYF
.,once,TRBV2,TRBJ1-3,TGTGCCAGCAGCCGAGGGACAACCGGAAACACCATATATTTT,CASSRGTTGNTIYF
.,.,TRBV3-1/TRBV3-2,TRBJ2-1,TGTGCCAGCAGCCACGCCCGCAAGAGCTCCTACAATGAGCAGTTCTTC,CASSHARKSSYNEQFF
.,.,TRBV29-1,TRBJ1-1,TGCAGCGCTGTAGGGGGGAACACTGAAGCTTTCTTT,CSAVGGNTEAFF
TRBD2,.,TRBV6-5,TRBJ2-7,TGTGCCAGCATGAATAGCGGGGACGAGCAGTACTTC,CASMNSGDEQYF
TRBD2,.,TRBV9,TRBJ2-3,TGTGCCAGCAGCGTCGGCCTTTGGGAGCGGGGAACAGATACGCAGTATTTT,CASSVGLWERGTDTQYF
TRBD2,.,TRBV28,TRBJ2-5,TGTGCCAGCAGACCCCGACTAGCGGAATGGGAGACCCAGTACTTC,CASRPRLAEWETQYF
TRBD1,once,TRBV6-5,TRBJ1-2,TGTGCCAGCAGCTACCGGACAGGCTCTAACTATGGCTACACCTTC,CASSYRTGSNYGYTF
TRBD1,.,TRBV27,TRBJ1-2,TGTGCCAGCAGTGGCCGGGACAGGCAGGGCTACACCTTC,CASSGRDRQGYTF
.,.,TRBV4-3,TRBJ1-5,TGCGCCAGCAGGATGGACAGATATAGCAATCAGCCCCAGCATTTT,CASRMDRYSNQPQHF
.,.,TRBV24-1,TRBJ2-7,TGTGCCACCAGTGATTCGTTTACCTACGAGCAGTACTTC,CATSDSFTYEQYF
TRBD1,.,TRBV6-5,TRBJ1-6,TGTGCCAGCAGCCACGGACAGGGCCATTCACCCCTCCACTTT,CASSHGQGHSPLHF
.,.,TRBV12-3/TRBV12-4,TRBJ1-1,TGTGCCAGCAGTCCACAGGGAGTAACTGAAGCTTTCTTT,CASSPQGVTEAFF